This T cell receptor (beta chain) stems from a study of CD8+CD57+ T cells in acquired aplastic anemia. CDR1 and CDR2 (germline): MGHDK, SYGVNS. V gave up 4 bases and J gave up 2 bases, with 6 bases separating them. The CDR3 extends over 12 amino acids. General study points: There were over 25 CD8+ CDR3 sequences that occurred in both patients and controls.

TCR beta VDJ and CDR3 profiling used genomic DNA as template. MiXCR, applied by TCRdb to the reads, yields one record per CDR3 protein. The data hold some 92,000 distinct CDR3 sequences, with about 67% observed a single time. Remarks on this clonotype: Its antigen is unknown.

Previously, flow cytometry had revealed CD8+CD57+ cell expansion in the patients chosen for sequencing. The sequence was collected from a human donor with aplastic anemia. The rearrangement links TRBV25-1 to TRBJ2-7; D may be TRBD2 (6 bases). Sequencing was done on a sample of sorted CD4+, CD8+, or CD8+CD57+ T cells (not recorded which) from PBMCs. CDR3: CASSGLAYEQYF. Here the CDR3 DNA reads TGTGCCAGCAGTGGACTAGCCTACGAGCAGTACTTC.